The 17 T cell receptor beta chains in this list originate from one sample, sequenced in a study of early T cells in non-severe SARS-CoV-2 infection. In TCRdb, the 5' RACE reads were re-called with MiXCR into one record per CDR3 protein. The sample carries roughly 51,000 distinct CDR3 sequences, approximately 6.2% recorded once. Sequenced: whole blood. The source of these receptors is an adult who was a healthcare worker with PCR-confirmed SARS-CoV-2 infection or an uninfected control (not recorded which).

This clonotype occurred many times. The chain employs TRBV28 and TRBJ2-1, with a possible D match to TRBD1 (6 bases). The V gene lost 5 bases and the J gene lost 7 bases, with 18 bases spanning the gap. Per germline, CDR1 MDHEN and CDR2 SYDVKM. This CDR3 is built from 15 residues. CDR3 in DNA: TGTGCCAGCAGTCCGCACAGGGAATACGGTAATGAGCAGTTCTTC. Translated: CASSPHREYGNEQFF. The full variable domain, in which reference TRBV28 and TRBJ2-1 provide the parts outside the CDR3, is DVKVTQSSRYLVKRTGEKVFLECVQDMDHENMFWYRQDPGLGLRLIYFSYDVKMKEKGDIPEGYSVSREKKERFSLILESASTNQTSMYLCASSPHREYGNEQFFGPGTRLTVL.

The rearrangement uses TRBV13 and TRBJ2-7; TRBD1 might be the D (6 bases). The CDR3 is 14 residues long. Germline V gene lookup returns CDR1 PRHDT and CDR2 FYEKMQ (reference sequence). The V gene lost 4 bases and the J gene lost 6 bases, with 16 bases spanning the gap. CDR3 protein: CASSSGNRASEQYF. CDR3 DNA: TGTGCCAGCAGCTCTGGGAACAGGGCCTCCGAGCAGTACTTC.

This clonotype has at least ten counts. The rearrangement links TRBV11-2 to TRBJ2-2, with 12 bases lining up with TRBD2. The germline CDR1 and CDR2 sequences are SGHAT and FQNNGV. The CDR3 is made up of 15 amino acids. With V trimmed by 4 bases and J by 6 bases, 3 bases remained unmatched. Here the CDR3 reads CASSYGTSGSGELFF. CDR3 in DNA: TGTGCCAGCAGCTACGGGACTAGCGGGTCCGGGGAGCTGTTTTTT.

This clonotype has ten or more counts. The chain recombines TRBV7-2 with TRBJ1-2; no clear D gene. CDR1 and CDR2 from the germline V gene are SGHTA and FQGNSA. V lost 3 bases to trimming and J lost 0 bases, with 14 bases between them. The CDR3 is made up of 16 amino acids. The CDR3 protein is CASSFQTEQANYGYTF. The CDR3 DNA reads as TGTGCCAGCAGCTTCCAGACCGAACAAGCTAACTATGGCTACACCTTC.

This clonotype occurred many times. The CDR3 coding sequence is TGTGCCATCAGCCAGGGCGGAAACACCATATATTTT. Its translation: CAISQGGNTIYF. The chain combines TRBV10-3 with TRBJ1-3, with D perhaps TRBD1 (5 bases). Germline V gene lookup returns CDR1 ENHRY and CDR2 SYGVKD. The CDR3 has 12 residues. V was trimmed by 6 bases and J by 4 bases, leaving 7 bases between them.

This clonotype was counted a few times. The chain has TRBV18 and TRBJ1-1; no clear D gene. From germline, CDR1 is KGHSH and CDR2 LQKENI. The CDR3 has 13 amino acids. Between the trimmed V and J ends, which lost 2 bases and 3 bases, there was a span of 7 bases. This CDR3 reads CASSPKEDTEAFF. The CDR3 DNA is TGTGCCAGCTCACCAAAGGAGGACACTGAAGCTTTCTTT.

This clonotype was detected only a few times. This rearrangement joins TRBV11-3 to TRBJ1-1; D gene ambiguous. V was trimmed by 0 bases and J by 3 bases, leaving 8 bases between them. Per the germline V gene, CDR1 is SGHNT and CDR2 is YENEEA. CDR3 length equals 14 residues. In DNA form, the CDR3 reads TGTGCCAGCAGCTTAGAGAGGGCTTACACTGAAGCTTTCTTT. Protein product: CASSLERAYTEAFF. The variable domain in full, completed from reference TRBV11-3 and TRBJ1-1, reads EAGVVQSPRYKIIEKKQPVAFWCNPISGHNTLYWYLQNLGQGPELLIRYENEEAVDDSQLPKDRFSAERLKGVDSTLKIQPAELGDSAVYLCASSLERAYTEAFFGQGTRLTVV.

Only a few counts were recorded for this clonotype. The chain joins TRBV20-1 to TRBJ1-2, with D hard to call. Trimming left V 5 bases short and J 4 bases short, with 14 bases between. This CDR3 contains 13 residues. Germline CDR1 and CDR2: DFQATT and SNEGSKA (reference sequence). CDR3 DNA: TGCAGTGCTGCCAACAGCGGCAGCTATGGCTACACCTTC. Residues: CSAANSGSYGYTF.

This clonotype was seen ten or more times. The chain links TRBV4-3 to TRBJ2-2; TRBD1 matches at 7 bases. The CDR3 has 18 amino acids. From germline, CDR1 is LGHNA and CDR2 YSLEER. V lost 0 bases, J lost 0 bases, and 7 bases stayed unmatched. The CDR3 bases are TGCGCCAGCAGCCAAGACCCCAGGGGGACATCGAACACCGGGGAGCTGTTTTTT. It is translated as CASSQDPRGTSNTGELFF.

This clonotype was seen ten or more times. The CDR3 region is CSAVYEGGGQPQHF. The CDR3 DNA sequence: TGCAGTGCCGTCTATGAGGGGGGCGGTCAGCCCCAGCATTTT. The V call is TRBV20-1, the J call TRBJ1-5, with a tentative D call TRBD1 (6 bases). Germline loops: CDR1 DFQATT, CDR2 SNEGSKA (reference sequence). CDR3 length: 14 amino acids. Between the trimmed V and J ends, which lost 6 bases and 6 bases, there was a span of 18 bases.

In its sample, this clonotype was seen many times. The V and J genes are TRBV6-5 and TRBJ2-1, with 10 bases matching TRBD2. Germline values: CDR1 MNHEY, CDR2 SVGAGI. Trimming cost V 6 bases and J 0 bases; bases outside gene matches: 14. The CDR3 extends over 19 amino acids. The DNA of the CDR3 is TGTGCCAGCAGCCGCCAGTGGTCTAGCGGGGGTCGCTCCTACAATGAGCAGTTCTTC. This codes for CASSRQWSSGGRSYNEQFF.

The J gene is TRBJ2-2, the V gene TRBV28; D ambiguous. The CDR3 totals 11 residues. V dropped 4 bases and J dropped 6 bases, with 3 bases sitting between them. The germline V gene encodes CDR1 MDHEN and CDR2 SYDVKM. CDR3 protein: CASSSPGELFF. CDR3 in DNA: TGTGCCAGCAGTTCCCCCGGGGAGCTGTTTTTT.

This clonotype was found many times. This chain uses TRBV11-2 with TRBJ2-3, with TRBD2 matching over 11 bases. This CDR3 spans 16 amino acids. V was clipped by 3 bases and J by 4 bases; unmatched bases: 6. Germline lookup yields CDR1 SGHAT and CDR2 FQNNGV. DNA for the CDR3: TGTGCCAGCAGCTTCCTAGCGGGGGGCTGGGCAGATACGCAGTATTTT. As protein: CASSFLAGGWADTQYF.

This clonotype has just a few counts. The chain carries TRBV6-6 and TRBJ2-1; 8 bases are shared with TRBD2. Germline V lookup: CDR1 MNHNY, CDR2 SVGAGI (reference sequence). Losses at the gene ends were 7 bases for V and 0 bases for J; bases not matched to a gene: 20. This CDR3 contains 20 residues. Written as DNA, the CDR3 is TGTGCCAGCACCTCTCCCGGGGCGGGGGGACTCCTCCGCTCCTACAATGAGCAGTTCTTC. Translating gives CASTSPGAGGLLRSYNEQFF.

In its sample, this clonotype was seen many times. This chain joins TRBV7-9 and TRBJ2-2, with 9 bases identical to TRBD1. This CDR3 is 16 amino acids long. The V gene's germline CDR1 is SEHNR and CDR2 FQNEAQ (reference sequence). The ends lost 5 bases at V and 2 bases at J; junction bases unmatched: 6. The CDR3 is CASSPRQGVNTGELFF. As DNA, the CDR3 is TGTGCCAGCAGCCCTAGACAGGGGGTCAACACCGGGGAGCTGTTTTTT.

This clonotype occurred a few times. The chain carries TRBV19 and TRBJ2-1; 8 positions agree with TRBD2. The germline V gene encodes CDR1 LNHDA and CDR2 SQIVND (reference sequence). The junction had 4 bases not matched to a gene; V was cut back by 1 base and J by 5 bases. The CDR3 spans 15 residues. CDR3 amino acids: CASSIVPGGNNEQFF. Here the CDR3 DNA reads TGTGCCAGTAGTATAGTTCCGGGGGGGAACAATGAGCAGTTCTTC. Based on the CDR3 plus reference TRBV19 and TRBJ2-1, the full variable domain is DGGITQSPKYLFRKEGQNVTLSCEQNLNHDAMYWYRQDPGQGLRLIYYSQIVNDFQKGDIAEGYSVSREKKESFPLTVTSAQKNPTAFYLCASSIVPGGNNEQFFGPGTRLTVL.

This rearrangement joins TRBV21-1 to TRBJ1-2; no check of the table's D call, TRBD1, against the DNA was made. TRBV21-1 is recorded as a pseudogene. The CDR3 spans 15 residues. The CDR3 region is CASTPRDGGGYGYTF. The CDR3 nucleotides read TGTGCCAGCACCCCCCGAGACGGGGGCGGCTATGGCTACACCTTC.